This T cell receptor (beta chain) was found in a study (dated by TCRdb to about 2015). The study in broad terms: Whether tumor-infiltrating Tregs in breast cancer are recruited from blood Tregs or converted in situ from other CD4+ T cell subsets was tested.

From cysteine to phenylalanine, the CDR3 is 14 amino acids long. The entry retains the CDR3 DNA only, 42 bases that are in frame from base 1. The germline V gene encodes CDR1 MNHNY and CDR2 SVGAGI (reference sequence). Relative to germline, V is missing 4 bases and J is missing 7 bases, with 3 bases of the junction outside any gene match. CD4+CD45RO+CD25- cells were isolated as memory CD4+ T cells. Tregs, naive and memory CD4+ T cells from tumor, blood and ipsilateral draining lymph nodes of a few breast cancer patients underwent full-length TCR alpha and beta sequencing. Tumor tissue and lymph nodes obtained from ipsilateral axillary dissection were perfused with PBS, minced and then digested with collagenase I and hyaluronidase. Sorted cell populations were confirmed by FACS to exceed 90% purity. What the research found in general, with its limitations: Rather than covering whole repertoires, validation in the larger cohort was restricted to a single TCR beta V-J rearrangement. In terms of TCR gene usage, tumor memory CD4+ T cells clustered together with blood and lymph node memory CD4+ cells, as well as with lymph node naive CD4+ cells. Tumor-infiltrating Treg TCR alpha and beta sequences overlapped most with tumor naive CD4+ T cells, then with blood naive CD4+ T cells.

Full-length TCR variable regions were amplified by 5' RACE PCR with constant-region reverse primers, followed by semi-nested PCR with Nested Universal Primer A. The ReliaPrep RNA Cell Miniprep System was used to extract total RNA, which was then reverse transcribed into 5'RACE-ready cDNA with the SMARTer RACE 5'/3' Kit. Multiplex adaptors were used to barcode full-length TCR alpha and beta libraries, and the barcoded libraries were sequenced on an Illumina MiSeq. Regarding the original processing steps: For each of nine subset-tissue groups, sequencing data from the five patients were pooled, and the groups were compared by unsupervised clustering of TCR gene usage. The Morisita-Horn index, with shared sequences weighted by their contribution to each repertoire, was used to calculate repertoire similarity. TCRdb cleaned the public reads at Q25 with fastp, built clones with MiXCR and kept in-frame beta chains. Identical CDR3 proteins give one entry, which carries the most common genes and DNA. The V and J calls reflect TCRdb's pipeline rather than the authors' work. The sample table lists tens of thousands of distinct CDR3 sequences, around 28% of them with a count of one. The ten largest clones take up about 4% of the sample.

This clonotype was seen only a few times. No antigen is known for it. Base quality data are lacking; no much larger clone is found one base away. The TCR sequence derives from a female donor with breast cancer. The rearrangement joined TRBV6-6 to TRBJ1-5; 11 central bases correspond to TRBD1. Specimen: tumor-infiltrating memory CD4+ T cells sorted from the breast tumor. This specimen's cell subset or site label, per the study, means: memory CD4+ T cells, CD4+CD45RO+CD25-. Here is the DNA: TGTGCCAGCAGTTGGACAGGGGGCAGCCAGCCCCAGCATTTT. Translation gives CASSWTGGSQPQHF.